This entry lists 19 T cell receptor beta chains sequenced from one sample in a study of blood T cell repertoires in COVID-19. Profiled with immunoSEQ multiplex PCR; TCRdb holds only in-frame clones, not every one. The sample yields 300,000 to 350,000 clones, roughly 86% seen once. Sequenced sample: peripheral blood. Every receptor here comes from a man aged 25-40 years with COVID-19, enrolled during active disease.

V gene TRBV28 combines with J gene TRBJ1-5, with D hard to call. Germline values: CDR1 MDHEN, CDR2 SYDVKM. This CDR3 region has 14 residues. V shed 3 bases and J shed 5 bases, with 11 bases lying between them. CDR3: CASSLSVSDQPQHF. The DNA of the CDR3 is TGTGCCAGCAGTTTGAGCGTGAGCGATCAGCCCCAGCATTTT.

The V gene is TRBV3-1 (or the pseudogene TRBV3-2), the J gene TRBJ1-2; TRBD1 is a possible D gene (5 bases). Trimming took 4 bases from V and 1 from J, leaving 10 bases between them. In germline, CDR1 is LGHDT, CDR2 YNNKEL (reference sequence). This CDR3 comprises 14 residues. The DNA for the CDR3 is TGTGCCAGCAGCCTCTCCCAGGGTAACTATGGCTACACCTTC. Its protein product is CASSLSQGNYGYTF.

This chain uses TRBV11-3 with TRBJ2-1; 9 positions match TRBD2. V was clipped by 0 bases and J by 5 bases; unmatched bases: 11. Per germline, CDR1 SGHNT and CDR2 YENEEA. The CDR3 covers 18 residues. In nucleotides, the CDR3 is TGTGCCAGCAGCTTAGATCAGGGGGGGACTAGCCATAACAATGAGCAGTTCTTC. This codes for CASSLDQGGTSHNNEQFF.

The chain employs TRBV12-5 and TRBJ2-5; possibly TRBD2 for D (6 bases). Trimming shortened V by 6 bases and J by 4 bases, and 15 bases separated the two germline ends. CDR1 and CDR2 (germline): LGHNT, FRNRAP. The CDR3 contains 14 residues. Here the CDR3 reads CASGSGLTGETQYF. CDR3 bases: TGTGCTAGTGGCTCGGGACTTACGGGAGAGACCCAGTACTTC.

This chain uses TRBV11-2 with TRBJ2-1; TRBD1 matches at 9 bases. CDR3 length: 17 amino acids. Trimming removed 2 bases from V and 4 bases from J; junction bases left unmatched: 9. Germline CDR1 SGHAT, CDR2 FQNNGV. CDR3 nucleotides: TGTGCCAGCAGCTTATCCACCGGGACAGGGCTTTACAATGAGCAGTTCTTC. This codes for CASSLSTGTGLYNEQFF.

The chain recombines TRBV5-4 with TRBJ1-4, with 7 nucleotides matching TRBD1. The junction had 14 bases not matched to a gene; V was cut back by 4 bases and J by 8 bases. CDR3 length: 16 amino acids. Germline V gene sequence: CDR1 SGHNT, CDR2 YYREEE (reference sequence). The CDR3 loop is CASSRSYRGQREKLFF. The CDR3 region has the DNA TGTGCCAGCAGCCGGTCTTACAGGGGTCAACGAGAAAAACTGTTTTTT.

The chain has TRBV15 and TRBJ2-7, with 8 bases that match TRBD1. CDR1 and CDR2 (germline): LNHNV, YYDKDF (reference sequence). After removal of 0 bases from V and 8 bases from J, the junction contained 3 bases not matched to a gene. The CDR3 loop spans 13 amino acids. This CDR3 is CATSREGQGKQYF. The CDR3 DNA sequence: TGTGCCACCAGCAGAGAAGGACAGGGAAAGCAGTACTTC.

The chain is built from TRBV5-4 and TRBJ1-4; possible D gene TRBD1, 6 bases. The germline V gene encodes CDR1 SGHNT and CDR2 YYREEE (reference sequence). The length of the CDR3 is 15 residues. V was pared by 4 bases and J by 8 bases, with 18 bases between. In DNA, the CDR3 is TGTGCCAGCAGCAAACCAGGGGAAGTGGGAGAAAAACTGTTTTTT. The encoded protein is CASSKPGEVGEKLFF.

The chain links TRBV18 to TRBJ1-1; tentatively, D is TRBD1 (5 bases). V shed 4 bases and J shed 4 bases, with 22 bases lying between them. In germline, CDR1 is KGHSH, CDR2 LQKENI. The CDR3 contains 17 residues. DNA of the CDR3: TGTGCCAGCTCACTTAGGGCGGGGCCCCAATCGGCCACTGAAGCTTTCTTT. Protein: CASSLRAGPQSATEAFF.

V is TRBV27 and J is TRBJ1-1; D is unresolved. This CDR3 contains 13 residues. Germline-derived CDR1 and CDR2 are MNHEY and SMNVEV (reference sequence). V was pared by 4 bases and J by 7 bases, with 13 bases between. The CDR3 sequence is CASSYYPGIEAFF. CDR3 coding DNA: TGTGCCAGCAGTTACTACCCCGGGATTGAAGCTTTCTTT.

The chain combines TRBV27 with TRBJ2-7, with D perhaps matching TRBD1 (5 bases). Germline CDR1 is MNHEY and CDR2 is SMNVEV (reference sequence). The length of the CDR3 is 16 residues. V was pared by 6 bases and J by 2 bases, with 20 bases between. The CDR3 DNA follows: TGTGCCAGCAGCCTCCTCCTTACAGGAGCCCCCTACGAGCAGTACTTC. Protein product: CASSLLLTGAPYEQYF.

This clone has just a few counts. The chain links TRBV4-1 to TRBJ1-6; no definite D call. Germline V CDR1 and CDR2: MGHRA, YSYEKL. The V and J ends lost 0 bases and 13 bases respectively, with 13 bases between them. The length of the CDR3 is 14 residues. CDR3 protein: CASSQDTGARPLHF. CDR3 nucleotides: TGCGCCAGCAGCCAAGATACGGGTGCTAGGCCCCTCCACTTT.

CDR3 DNA: TGTGCCAGCAGCAACCTGGTATTGACGGGGTCCACAGATACGCAGTATTTT. This sequence encodes CASSNLVLTGSTDTQYF. The V gene is TRBV5-4, the J gene TRBJ2-3, with D tentatively TRBD2 (5 bases). V lost 4 bases to trimming and J lost 2 bases, with 20 bases between them. CDR3 length: 17 amino acids. Germline CDR1 SGHNT, CDR2 YYREEE (reference sequence).

The CDR3 reads CATSRDPSVVNTEAFF. CDR3 nucleotide sequence: TGTGCCACCAGCAGAGACCCCTCGGTCGTGAACACTGAAGCTTTCTTT. The chain joins TRBV15 to TRBJ1-1; D is unresolved. Trimming removed 0 bases from V and 0 bases from J, with 11 bases in between. This CDR3 region has 16 residues. Germline loops: CDR1 LNHNV, CDR2 YYDKDF (reference sequence).

This clone was detected once. The rearrangement uses TRBV6-2 or TRBV6-3 and TRBJ2-1; D may be TRBD2 (5 bases). In germline, CDR1 is MNHEY, CDR2 SVGEGT. This CDR3 contains 11 residues. Trimming shortened V by 5 bases and J by 15 bases, and 14 bases separated the two germline ends. CDR3 sequence (DNA): TGTGCCAGCAGTCACGGGGTCCGAGGGTTCTTC. Its translation is CASSHGVRGFF.

This clone was seen just once. This rearrangement joins TRBV18 to TRBJ1-1, with no clear D. CDR3 length: 13 amino acids. Germline values: CDR1 KGHSH, CDR2 LQKENI. With 4 bases removed from V and 3 bases from J, the gap between germline ends came to 9 bases. The CDR3 DNA reads as TGTGCCAGCTCACAGTCAGAGGACACTGAAGCTTTCTTT. This translates into CASSQSEDTEAFF.

This clone has more than one count but fewer than ten. This chain joins TRBV25-1 and TRBJ1-2; TRBD1 aligns across 10 bases. The germline V gene encodes CDR1 MGHDK and CDR2 SYGVNS. The CDR3 sequence is 15 residues long. V gave up 3 bases and J gave up 8 bases; unmatched junction bases: 9. CDR3 coding DNA: TGTGCCAGCAGTGAGGGAGACAGGGGGCTAATGGGCTACACCTTC. Translated: CASSEGDRGLMGYTF.

This clone has only one observation. V is TRBV5-1 and J is TRBJ2-3; D may be TRBD1 (6 bases). V was shortened by 0 bases and J by 0 bases, with 11 bases between the two germline ends. Germline V CDR1 and CDR2: SGHRS, YFSETQ. CDR3 size: 16 residues. Here the CDR3 reads CASSLGGRGSTDTQYF. In nucleotides, the CDR3 is TGCGCCAGCAGCTTGGGGGGCAGGGGAAGCACAGATACGCAGTATTTT.

The genes are TRBV5-1 and TRBJ2-2; D gene ambiguous. The length of the CDR3 is 15 residues. Trimming took off 0 bases at V and 2 bases at J, with 8 bases between the two ends. CDR1 and CDR2 from the germline V gene are SGHRS and YFSETQ. This CDR3 is CASSLGHTNTGELFF. CDR3 nucleotides: TGCGCCAGCAGCTTGGGACATACAAACACCGGGGAGCTGTTTTTT.